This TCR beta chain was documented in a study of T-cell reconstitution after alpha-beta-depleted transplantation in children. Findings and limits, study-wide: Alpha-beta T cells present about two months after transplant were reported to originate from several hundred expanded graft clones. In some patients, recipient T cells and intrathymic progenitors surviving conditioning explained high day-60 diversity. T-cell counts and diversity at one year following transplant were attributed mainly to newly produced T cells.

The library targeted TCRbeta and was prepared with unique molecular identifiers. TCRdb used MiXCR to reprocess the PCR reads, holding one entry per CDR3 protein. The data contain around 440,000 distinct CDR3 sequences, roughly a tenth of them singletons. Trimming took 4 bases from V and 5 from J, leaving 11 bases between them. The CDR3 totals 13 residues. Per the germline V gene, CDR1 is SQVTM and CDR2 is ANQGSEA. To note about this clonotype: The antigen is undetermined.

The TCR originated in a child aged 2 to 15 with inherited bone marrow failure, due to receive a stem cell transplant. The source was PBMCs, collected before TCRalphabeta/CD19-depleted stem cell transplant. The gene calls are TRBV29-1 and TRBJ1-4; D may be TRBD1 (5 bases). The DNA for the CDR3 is TGCAGCGTTGTCGAGACAGCGAATGAAAAACTGTTTTTT. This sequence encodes CSVVETANEKLFF. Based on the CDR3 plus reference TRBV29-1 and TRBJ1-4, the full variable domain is SAVISQKPSRDICQRGTSLTIQCQVDSQVTMMFWYRQQPGQSLTLIATANQGSEATYESGFVIDKFPISRPNLTFSTLTVSNMSPEDSSIYLCSVVETANEKLFFGSGTQLSVL.